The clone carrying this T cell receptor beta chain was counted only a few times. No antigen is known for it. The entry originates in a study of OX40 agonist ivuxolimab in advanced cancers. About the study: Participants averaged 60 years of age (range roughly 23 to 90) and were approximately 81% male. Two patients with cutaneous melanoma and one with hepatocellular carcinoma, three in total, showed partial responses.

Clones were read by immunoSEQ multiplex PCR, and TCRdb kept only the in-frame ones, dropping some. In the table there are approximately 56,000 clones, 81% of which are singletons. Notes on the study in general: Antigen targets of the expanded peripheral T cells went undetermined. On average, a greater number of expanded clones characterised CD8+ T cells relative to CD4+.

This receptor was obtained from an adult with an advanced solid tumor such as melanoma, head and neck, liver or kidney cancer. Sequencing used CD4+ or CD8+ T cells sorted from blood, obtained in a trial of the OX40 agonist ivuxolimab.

In DNA, the CDR3 is TGTGCCAGCAGCCGCAAACAAGCTGCTGGCTACACCTTC. Translation: CASSRKQAAGYTF. The rearrangement joins TRBV14 to TRBJ1-2; no firm D call. From germline, CDR1 is SGHDN and CDR2 FVKESK. V lost 4 bases to trimming and J lost 7 bases, with 13 bases between them. The CDR3 length is 13 residues.